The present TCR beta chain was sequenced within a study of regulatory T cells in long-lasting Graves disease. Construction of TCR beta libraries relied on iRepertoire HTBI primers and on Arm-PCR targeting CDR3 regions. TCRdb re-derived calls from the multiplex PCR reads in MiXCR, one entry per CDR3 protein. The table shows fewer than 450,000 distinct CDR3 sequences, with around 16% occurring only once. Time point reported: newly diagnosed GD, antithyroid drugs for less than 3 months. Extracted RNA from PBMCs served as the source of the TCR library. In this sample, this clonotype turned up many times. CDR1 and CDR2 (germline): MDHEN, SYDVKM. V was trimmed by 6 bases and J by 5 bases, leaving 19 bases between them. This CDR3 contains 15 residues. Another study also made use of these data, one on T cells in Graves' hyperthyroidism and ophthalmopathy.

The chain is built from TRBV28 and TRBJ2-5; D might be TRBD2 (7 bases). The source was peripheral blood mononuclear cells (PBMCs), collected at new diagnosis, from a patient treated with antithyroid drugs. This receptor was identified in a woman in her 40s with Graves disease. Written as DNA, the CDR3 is TGTGCCAGCAGCACTTTTCGGCGGGGGCGGGAGACCCAGTACTTC. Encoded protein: CASSTFRRGRETQYF.